The 30 T cell receptor beta chains below all came from one sample that was sequenced in a study of blood T cell repertoires in COVID-19. Clones were sequenced by immunoSEQ multiplex PCR, and TCRdb holds only the in-frame ones, with some missing. The data hold approximately 300,000 clones, with 90% to 95% observed a single time. Source material: PBMCs or T cells enriched from blood (not recorded which). The receptors come from a woman aged 30 to 39 who had been exposed to COVID-19.

The rearrangement uses TRBV27 and TRBJ1-5; TRBD1 is a possible D gene (6 bases). Germline V gene sequence: CDR1 MNHEY, CDR2 SMNVEV (reference sequence). Trimming removed 6 bases from V and 4 bases from J, with 19 bases in between. The length of the CDR3 is 16 residues. The CDR3 DNA reads as TGTGCCAGCAGCCTACAGGGAGAGGTACGAAATCAGCCCCAGCATTTT. Protein sequence: CASSLQGEVRNQPQHF.

The table lists this clone with a few counts. The rearrangement links TRBV11-2 to TRBJ1-1; TRBD1 might be the D (6 bases). Trimming stripped 3 bases from V and 4 bases from J, with 15 bases between. Germline values: CDR1 SGHAT, CDR2 FQNNGV. The CDR3 runs 15 residues. The CDR3 loop is CASSFLGGRGTEAFF. In nucleotides, the CDR3 is TGTGCCAGCAGCTTCCTCGGGGGGCGAGGCACTGAAGCTTTCTTT.

The table lists this clone with a count of one. The CDR3 region has the DNA TGTGCCAGCAGTTTAATTGGGACAGCCCGCAATGAGCAGTTCTTC. As protein: CASSLIGTARNEQFF. This chain uses TRBV27 with TRBJ2-1, with 7 nucleotides matching TRBD1. Trimming took 2 bases from V and 6 from J; bases not matched to a gene: 7. The CDR3 spans 15 residues. Germline values: CDR1 MNHEY, CDR2 SMNVEV (reference sequence).

This clone appeared once. The chain is built from TRBV2 and TRBJ1-2; TRBD1 agrees at 9 bases. The CDR3 is made up of 13 amino acids. The trim removed 5 bases at V and 8 bases at J, leaving 6 bases unmatched. Germline assignment: CDR1 SNHLY and CDR2 FYNNEI. CDR3 sequence (DNA): TGTGCCAGCAGTACGGACAGGGGAGGGGGCTACACCTTC. Translating it yields CASSTDRGGGYTF.

J is TRBJ2-2 and V is TRBV7-9; 13 bases are shared with TRBD2. V shed 4 bases, J shed 3 bases, and the junction held 2 bases outside the gene matches. The CDR3 is made up of 16 amino acids. Germline CDR1 is SEHNR and CDR2 is FQNEAQ (reference sequence). The CDR3 region has the DNA TGTGCCAGCAGCTCAGGACTAGCGGGGGACACCGGGGAGCTGTTTTTT. Encoded protein: CASSSGLAGDTGELFF.

J is TRBJ2-2 and V is TRBV5-1, with 7 bases that match TRBD1. V gave up 5 bases and J gave up 0 bases; unmatched junction bases: 4. The CDR3 is 15 amino acids. Germline V lookup: CDR1 SGHRS, CDR2 YFSETQ. CDR3 nucleotides: TGCGCCAGCAGGACCGGACAGGCGAACACCGGGGAGCTGTTTTTT. Translated, it gives CASRTGQANTGELFF.

The chain uses TRBV5-5 and TRBJ2-3; 8 bases agree with TRBD1. The CDR3 covers 14 residues. The V gene's germline CDR1 is SGHKS and CDR2 YYEKEE (reference sequence). Unmatched junction bases numbered 6, after V lost 4 bases and J lost 5 bases. The CDR3 region is CASSADRGVDTQYF. In DNA form, the CDR3 reads TGTGCCAGCAGCGCCGACAGGGGCGTAGATACGCAGTATTTT.

The chain employs TRBV7-9 and TRBJ2-7, with 7 bases matching TRBD1. The CDR3 covers 14 residues. Germline lookup yields CDR1 SEHNR and CDR2 FQNEAQ (reference sequence). The V segment lost 2 bases and the J segment 5 bases; nucleotides outside the gene matches: 6. In nucleotides, the CDR3 is TGTGCCAGCAGCTTATACAGGGGAATACACGAGCAGTACTTC. This gives the protein CASSLYRGIHEQYF.

The chain links TRBV5-4 to TRBJ1-3; a possible D gene is TRBD1 (5 bases). This CDR3 contains 16 residues. V lost 4 bases to trimming and J lost 2 bases, with 16 bases between them. Germline CDR1 and CDR2: SGHNT and YYREEE (reference sequence). The chain's CDR3 is CASSLGLGGTGNTIYF. Here the CDR3 DNA reads TGTGCCAGCAGCCTTGGGCTGGGGGGAACTGGAAACACCATATATTTT.

The chain has TRBV27 and TRBJ1-6; 10 bases line up with TRBD1. The CDR3 is 14 amino acids. V dropped 6 bases and J dropped 6; count of bases not matched to a gene: 2. Germline-derived CDR1 and CDR2 are MNHEY and SMNVEV (reference sequence). The CDR3 nucleotides read TGTGCCAGCAGCCGGGACAGGGGTAATTCACCCCTCCACTTT. Translation: CASSRDRGNSPLHF.

The chain employs TRBV9 and TRBJ1-1; D possibly corresponds to TRBD1 (5 bases). Germline V gene lookup returns CDR1 SGDLS and CDR2 YYNGEE. This CDR3 comprises 16 residues. The V end was cut by 0 bases, the J end by 1 base, with 13 bases between. The CDR3 DNA reads TGTGCCAGCAGCGTAGTGGGGGAGGGGTGGAACACTGAAGCTTTCTTT. Translated: CASSVVGEGWNTEAFF.

The chain links TRBV7-9 to TRBJ1-4, with 10 bases lining up with TRBD1. Trimming cost V 5 bases and J 6 bases; bases outside gene matches: 9. There are 16 residues in the CDR3. Germline loops: CDR1 SEHNR, CDR2 FQNEAQ (reference sequence). The CDR3 region has the DNA TGTGCCAGCAGCGGATTCGGGACAGGGGTAGATGAAAAACTGTTTTTT. The encoded protein is CASSGFGTGVDEKLFF. Using reference TRBV7-9 and TRBJ1-4 for the parts outside the CDR3, the full variable domain is DTGVSQNPRHKITKRGQNVTFRCDPISEHNRLYWYRQTLGQGPEFLTYFQNEAQLEKSRLLSDRFSAERPKGSFSTLEIQRTEQGDSAMYLCASSGFGTGVDEKLFFGSGTQLSVL.

V usage is TRBV9 and J usage is TRBJ2-2, with D perhaps TRBD2 (5 bases). V lost 4 bases to trimming and J lost 3 bases, with 13 bases between them. CDR1 is SGDLS and CDR2 is YYNGEE in the germline V gene. The CDR3 totals 15 residues. The CDR3 DNA is TGTGCCAGCAGCCCCCGGACTGGGCACACCGGGGAGCTGTTTTTT. Its translation is CASSPRTGHTGELFF.

In this sample, this clone turned up once. The chain uses TRBV24-1 and TRBJ2-3, with D unresolved. Germline lookup yields CDR1 KGHDR and CDR2 SFDVKD. The length of the CDR3 is 15 residues. Trimming removed 4 bases at V and 0 bases at J, with 10 bases between. The CDR3 DNA sequence: TGTGCCACCAGTGAGGGCAGATATAGCACAGATACGCAGTATTTT. Protein product: CATSEGRYSTDTQYF.

This chain connects TRBV30 to TRBJ2-1; the match to TRBD2 covers 10 bases. The germline gives CDR1 GTSNPN, CDR2 SVGIG (reference sequence). The CDR3 covers 15 residues. V lost 0 bases to trimming and J lost 9 bases; unmatched junction nucleotides: 8. CDR3 nucleotide sequence: TGTGCCTGGAGTGTCCTAGCGGGGGCTCTGGGTGAGCAGTTCTTC. The encoded protein is CAWSVLAGALGEQFF.

The chain recombines TRBV4-2 with TRBJ1-1; D is ambiguous. The CDR3 is 14 residues long. Germline V gene data show CDR1 as LGHNA and CDR2 as YNFKEQ. Trimming removed 4 bases from V and 1 base from J, with 10 bases in between. CDR3 coding DNA: TGTGCCAGCAGCCGCCCGGCGGAGAACACTGAAGCTTTCTTT. Its protein product is CASSRPAENTEAFF.

This clone was found once. The V call is TRBV18, the J call TRBJ2-7, with 11 positions matching TRBD2. The CDR3 loop spans 15 amino acids. The ends lost 3 bases at V and 3 bases at J; junction bases unmatched: 4. Germline CDR1 reads KGHSH; CDR2 reads LQKENI. CDR3 nucleotide sequence: TGTGCCAGCTCACCTAGCGGGGGGGCGATCTACGAGCAGTACTTC. It specifies CASSPSGGAIYEQYF.

This rearrangement joins TRBV4-3 to TRBJ1-3; D is perhaps TRBD1 (5 bases). This CDR3 has 16 residues. V gave up 1 base and J gave up 2 bases, with 12 bases separating them. CDR1 is LGHNA, CDR2 YSLEER, per germline. CDR3 protein: CASSQVFSGAGNTIYF. The DNA for the CDR3 is TGCGCCAGCAGCCAAGTGTTCTCGGGGGCTGGAAACACCATATATTTT.

This chain uses TRBV19 with TRBJ2-1; the D is unclear. CDR1 LNHDA and CDR2 SQIVND come from the germline V gene (reference sequence). Trimming removed 8 bases at V and 8 bases at J, with 4 bases between. The length of the CDR3 is 9 residues. DNA of the CDR3: TGTGCCAGTGGCTATGAGCAGTTCTTC. It codes for CASGYEQFF.

V is TRBV5-4 and J is TRBJ2-5, with 7 bases matching TRBD1. The CDR3 spans 14 residues. The germline V gene has CDR1 SGHNT and CDR2 YYREEE (reference sequence). V shed 4 bases and J 3 bases; nucleotides not matched to a gene: 6. The CDR3 loop is CASSGTTGKETQYF. CDR3 in DNA: TGTGCCAGCAGCGGAACGACAGGGAAAGAGACCCAGTACTTC.

This clone was recorded only once. This chain links TRBV2 with TRBJ1-3, with D tentatively TRBD1 (6 bases). Germline lookup yields CDR1 SNHLY and CDR2 FYNNEI. This CDR3 is 13 amino acids long. Trimming pared 8 bases from V and 9 bases from J, leaving 17 bases between. The CDR3, as DNA: TGTGCCAGCCGCAGGGACGGACAGCCCACCATATATTTT. Translating gives CASRRDGQPTIYF.

This chain links TRBV10-3 with TRBJ2-5; possibly TRBD2 for D (6 bases). There are 14 residues in the CDR3. Germline CDR1 ENHRY, CDR2 SYGVKD. V was trimmed by 5 bases and J by 5 bases, leaving 15 bases between them. The CDR3 spells CAISTGARGETQYF. In DNA form, the CDR3 reads TGTGCCATCAGTACTGGGGCGCGGGGCGAGACCCAGTACTTC.

The J gene is TRBJ1-2, the V gene TRBV5-5; a weak D match, TRBD1 (5 bases). Germline loops: CDR1 SGHKS, CDR2 YYEKEE (reference sequence). Trimming pared 0 bases from V and 5 bases from J, leaving 14 bases between. The length of the CDR3 is 15 residues. The CDR3 loop is CASSLVWQGLYGYTF. CDR3 nucleotide sequence: TGTGCCAGCAGCTTGGTCTGGCAGGGTTTATATGGCTACACCTTC.

This chain uses TRBV6-5 with TRBJ1-6; D gene unclear. CDR1 is MNHEY and CDR2 is SVGAGI in the germline V gene. Trimming stripped 0 bases from V and 10 bases from J, with 13 bases between. The CDR3 is made up of 15 amino acids. DNA for the CDR3: TGTGCCAGCAGTTACTCGTACGGGGAATTCTCACCCCTCCACTTT. Translating gives CASSYSYGEFSPLHF.

The chain combines TRBV5-5 with TRBJ1-2; weak D call: TRBD1 (5 bases). This CDR3 region has 13 residues. V gave up 7 bases and J gave up 2 bases, with 12 bases separating them. The germline gives CDR1 SGHKS, CDR2 YYEKEE (reference sequence). The CDR3: CASLRAGNYGYTF. The CDR3 bases are TGTGCCAGCCTCAGGGCAGGAAACTATGGCTACACCTTC.

The V and J genes are TRBV7-9 and TRBJ2-3, with D possibly matching TRBD2 (7 bases). CDR3 length: 16 residues. V lost 5 bases, J lost 3 bases, and 18 bases lay in between. Germline lookup yields CDR1 SEHNR and CDR2 FQNEAQ (reference sequence). The CDR3 nucleotides read TGTGCCAGCAGCCAGACCCGGGGGGCGCGAACAGATACGCAGTATTTT. It is translated as CASSQTRGARTDTQYF.

The rearrangement uses TRBV9 and TRBJ1-2; 7 bases match TRBD1. J lost 4 bases, V lost 4 bases, and 7 bases had no gene match. CDR3 length: 14 residues. The germline V gene has CDR1 SGDLS and CDR2 YYNGEE. The CDR3 nucleotides are TGTGCCAGCAGCACTCACGGGGACAGCTATGGCTACACCTTC. Translated: CASSTHGDSYGYTF.

This chain uses TRBV7-7 with TRBJ2-3; D might be TRBD1 (5 bases). With 1 base removed from V and 6 bases from J, the gap between germline ends came to 8 bases. Germline V gives CDR1 SSHAT, CDR2 FNYEAQ (reference sequence). The CDR3 spans 13 residues. CDR3 residues: CASSLDRTDTQYF. The CDR3, as DNA: TGTGCCAGCAGCTTAGACAGGACGGATACGCAGTATTTT.

The CDR3 nucleotides are TGTGCCATCAGTGACAGGGTCCATTTAAAGTTCTTC. This gives the protein CAISDRVHLKFF. This chain joins TRBV10-3 and TRBJ2-1; perhaps TRBD1 as D (5 bases). The germline V and J ends were trimmed by 3 bases and 14 bases, with 14 bases remaining between them. Germline values: CDR1 ENHRY, CDR2 SYGVKD. This CDR3 has 12 amino acids.

This chain uses TRBV5-1 with TRBJ1-2, with 11 bases identical to TRBD1. The CDR3 sequence is 16 residues long. Germline loops: CDR1 SGHRS, CDR2 YFSETQ. V shed 0 bases and J 7 bases; nucleotides not matched to a gene: 8. CDR3 region: CASSLAPSGTGGGYTF. In DNA form, the CDR3 reads TGCGCCAGCAGCTTGGCCCCATCCGGGACAGGGGGTGGCTACACCTTC.